These 24 T cell receptor beta chains originate from one sample sequenced in a study of cytomegalovirus exposure and HLA in healthy donors. The protocol was immunoSEQ multiplex PCR, while the TCRdb copy is restricted to in-frame clones and leaves out a portion. The data show roughly 60,000 clones, around 94% seen once. The source material was PBMCs. These receptors all stem from a man aged 18 to 30 in good health and CMV-seronegative.

The rearrangement uses TRBV19 and TRBJ1-2, with 7 bases identical to TRBD1. Per the germline V gene, CDR1 is LNHDA and CDR2 is SQIVND (reference sequence). The CDR3 is 14 residues long. V lost 7 bases, J lost 2 bases, and 7 bases stayed unmatched. In nucleotides, the CDR3 is TGTGCCAGTAAAGTTGGGACAGCGAACTATGGCTACACCTTC. It encodes CASKVGTANYGYTF.

The chain couples TRBV7-8 to TRBJ1-1; 10 bases are a match to TRBD1. This CDR3 spans 14 amino acids. Germline-derived CDR1 and CDR2 are SGHVS and FQNEAQ. V dropped 3 bases and J dropped 4; count of bases not matched to a gene: 2. The CDR3 protein is CASSLGQGTTEAFF. CDR3 coding DNA: TGTGCCAGCAGCTTGGGACAGGGGACCACTGAAGCTTTCTTT.

V and J are TRBV5-1 and TRBJ2-7, with 14 bases that match TRBD2. The CDR3 runs 15 residues. V was pared by 4 bases and J by 3 bases, with 3 bases of the junction left unmatched. Germline V lookup: CDR1 SGHRS, CDR2 YFSETQ. The CDR3 region has the DNA TGCGCCAGCAGCCAGGGACTAGCGGGAGACTACGAGCAGTACTTC. Amino acids: CASSQGLAGDYEQYF.

The CDR3 coding sequence is TGTGCCAGCAGCGTAGGTACTAGCGAAGGTGTTGAGCAGTTCTTC. It yields the protein CASSVGTSEGVEQFF. The chain uses TRBV9 and TRBJ2-1; 7 nucleotides agree with TRBD2. Germline values: CDR1 SGDLS, CDR2 YYNGEE. J gave up 9 bases and V 0 bases, and 9 bases lay outside the gene matches. This CDR3 is built from 15 residues. Filled out from reference TRBV9 and TRBJ2-1, the complete variable domain reads DSGVTQTPKHLITATGQRVTLRCSPRSGDLSVYWYQQSLDQGLQFLIQYYNGEERAKGNILERFSAQQFPDLHSELNLSSLELGDSALYFCASSVGTSEGVEQFFGPGTRLTVL.

The chain couples TRBV7-2 to TRBJ2-4, with a tentative D call TRBD1 (6 bases). Germline V lookup: CDR1 SGHTA, CDR2 FQGNSA. This CDR3 spans 14 amino acids. The V end was cut by 5 bases, the J end by 6 bases, with 14 bases between. CDR3 sequence reads: CASSPGGAPNIQYF. The CDR3 DNA reads as TGTGCCAGCAGCCCTGGGGGCGCTCCAAACATTCAGTACTTC.

The V gene is TRBV28, the J gene TRBJ1-3; D possibly corresponds to TRBD1 (6 bases). The CDR3 totals 15 residues. CDR1 and CDR2 from the germline V gene are MDHEN and SYDVKM. The germline V and J ends were trimmed by 5 bases and 0 bases, with 11 bases remaining between them. Here the CDR3 reads CASSITGFSGNTIYF. The CDR3 region has the DNA TGTGCCAGCAGTATTACAGGGTTCTCTGGAAACACCATATATTTT.

The chain recombines TRBV10-3 with TRBJ1-2; D not certain. CDR1 ENHRY and CDR2 SYGVKD come from the germline V gene. The V end was cut by 5 bases, the J end by 3 bases, with 13 bases between. The CDR3 runs 14 residues. The CDR3, as DNA: TGTGCCATCAGTCCTCGACCTCAGGACTATGGCTACACCTTC. Amino acid sequence: CAISPRPQDYGYTF.

The CDR3 region has the DNA TGTGCCAGCAGTACATCCGGGACTGGCTCCTACGAGCAGTACTTC. Amino acid sequence: CASSTSGTGSYEQYF. The rearrangement joins TRBV6-5 to TRBJ2-7, with D maybe TRBD2 (6 bases). The CDR3 spans 15 residues. Germline V CDR1 and CDR2: MNHEY, SVGAGI. The V end lost 5 bases, the J end lost 0 bases, and 14 bases lay between the germline ends.

J is TRBJ2-1 and V is TRBV7-2; possibly TRBD2 for D (6 bases). In germline, CDR1 is SGHTA, CDR2 FQGNSA. This CDR3 spans 15 amino acids. Trimming shortened V by 3 bases and J by 3 bases, and 12 bases separated the two germline ends. DNA of the CDR3: TGTGCCAGCAGCTTGCGCGCGGGGTTCTACAATGAGCAGTTCTTC. This encodes CASSLRAGFYNEQFF.

The CDR3 sequence is CASSPREKLFF. DNA for the CDR3: TGTGCCAGCAGCCCGCGAGAAAAACTGTTTTTT. The chain has TRBV7-9 and TRBJ1-4; no clear D gene. V gave up 5 bases and J gave up 8 bases, with 6 bases separating them. CDR3 size: 11 residues. Germline values: CDR1 SEHNR, CDR2 FQNEAQ (reference sequence).

Here the CDR3 DNA reads TGTGCCAGCAGCGCCTCAGGGGTCCAACTCGGTGGCTACACCTTC. This sequence encodes CASSASGVQLGGYTF. The chain employs TRBV7-3 and TRBJ1-2; D is perhaps TRBD1 (6 bases). The CDR3 is made up of 15 amino acids. V dropped 5 bases and J dropped 7 bases, with 20 bases sitting between them. Germline V gene data show CDR1 as SGHTA and CDR2 as FQGTGA. Full variable domain (remainder filled in from reference TRBV7-3 and TRBJ1-2): GAGVSQTPSNKVTEKGKYVELRCDPISGHTALYWYRQSLGQGPEFLIYFQGTGAADDSGLPNDRFFAVRPEGSVSTLKIQRTERGDSAVYLCASSASGVQLGGYTFGSGTRLTVV.

The chain links TRBV11-2 to TRBJ1-1; D unclear. CDR1 SGHAT and CDR2 FQNNGV come from the germline V gene. The CDR3 consists of 13 residues. The V and J ends lost 5 bases and 4 bases respectively, with 11 bases between them. The CDR3 is CASSAGASTEAFF. CDR3 nucleotides: TGTGCCAGCAGCGCGGGTGCGAGCACTGAAGCTTTCTTT.

This chain links TRBV28 with TRBJ2-7; D possibly corresponds to TRBD1 (6 bases). V dropped 5 bases and J dropped 0 bases, with 14 bases sitting between them. The CDR3 spans 15 residues. Germline CDR1 MDHEN, CDR2 SYDVKM. In nucleotides, the CDR3 is TGTGCCAGCAGTCCCCACCGGGACACCTCCTACGAGCAGTACTTC. Translation: CASSPHRDTSYEQYF.

The V and J genes are TRBV7-9 and TRBJ2-1, with 9 bases lining up with TRBD2. The CDR3 covers 16 residues. Germline V gives CDR1 SEHNR, CDR2 FQNEAQ (reference sequence). J lost 5 bases, V lost 2 bases, and 7 bases had no gene match. The CDR3 spells CASSLRASGANNEQFF. The CDR3 bases are TGTGCCAGCAGCTTACGCGCTAGCGGGGCAAACAATGAGCAGTTCTTC.

The rearrangement links TRBV4-1 to TRBJ2-2, with D possibly being TRBD1 (6 bases). Trimming left V 5 bases short and J 0 bases short, with 10 bases between. This CDR3 comprises 15 residues. Germline CDR1 reads MGHRA; CDR2 reads YSYEKL. The CDR3 sequence is CASSWDKTNTGELFF. The CDR3 DNA is TGCGCCAGCAGCTGGGACAAGACGAACACCGGGGAGCTGTTTTTT.

The V gene is TRBV4-2, the J gene TRBJ1-5; perhaps TRBD1 as D (5 bases). V was trimmed by 4 bases and J by 3 bases, leaving 10 bases between them. Germline-derived CDR1 and CDR2 are LGHNA and YNFKEQ. This CDR3 is built from 14 residues. Here the CDR3 reads CASSPTGLNQPQHF. In DNA, the CDR3 is TGTGCCAGCAGCCCCACAGGTCTCAATCAGCCCCAGCATTTT.

The V call is TRBV5-1, the J call TRBJ2-2; a possible D gene is TRBD1 (5 bases). Germline V gene data show CDR1 as SGHRS and CDR2 as YFSETQ. The CDR3 extends over 16 amino acids. The ends were cut back, 0 bases at V and 4 bases at J, with 13 bases in the middle. The CDR3 nucleotides are TGCGCCAGCAGCTTGGTCCCCACAGGACCCACCGGGGAGCTGTTTTTT. Amino acid sequence: CASSLVPTGPTGELFF.

This chain links TRBV27 with TRBJ2-3; possible D gene TRBD1, 6 bases. V shed 6 bases and J shed 2 bases, with 12 bases lying between them. Per germline, CDR1 MNHEY and CDR2 SMNVEV (reference sequence). The CDR3 loop spans 14 amino acids. The chain's CDR3 is CASSPWTVTDTQYF. For the CDR3, the DNA is TGTGCCAGCAGCCCCTGGACAGTCACAGATACGCAGTATTTT.

The chain has TRBV11-2 and TRBJ1-5; no definite D call. Germline V gives CDR1 SGHAT, CDR2 FQNNGV. Trimming pared 1 base from V and 7 bases from J, leaving 2 bases between. The CDR3 totals 11 residues. CDR3 sequence reads: CASSLVQPQHF. CDR3 nucleotides: TGTGCCAGCAGCTTAGTACAGCCCCAGCATTTT.

The chain couples TRBV19 to TRBJ2-3; 7 nucleotides agree with TRBD2. Germline V gene sequence: CDR1 LNHDA, CDR2 SQIVND (reference sequence). CDR3 length: 17 residues. Trimming at V came to 4 bases and at J to 0 bases, leaving 10 bases not matched to a gene. The CDR3 bases are TGTGCCAGTAGTAAGGGGAGACTAGCAGCTAGCACAGATACGCAGTATTTT. It is translated as CASSKGRLAASTDTQYF.

The V and J genes are TRBV7-8 and TRBJ2-7, with a weak D call TRBD2 (5 bases). Germline V gene lookup returns CDR1 SGHVS and CDR2 FQNEAQ. The CDR3 is made up of 11 amino acids. Trimming left V 2 bases short and J 7 bases short, with 6 bases between. CDR3 loop: CASSLREEQYF. The CDR3, as DNA: TGTGCCAGCAGCTTACGGGAAGAGCAGTACTTC. Looking up the rest from reference TRBV7-8 and TRBJ2-7 gives the full variable domain: GAGVSQSPRYKVAKRGQDVALRCDPISGHVSLFWYQQALGQGPEFLTYFQNEAQLDKSGLPSDRFFAERPEGSVSTLKIQRTQQEDSAVYLCASSLREEQYFGPGTRLTVT.

The chain carries TRBV27 and TRBJ2-2; TRBD2 is a possible D gene (5 bases). The length of the CDR3 is 12 residues. Per the germline V gene, CDR1 is MNHEY and CDR2 is SMNVEV (reference sequence). The V end lost 2 bases, the J end lost 14 bases, and 12 bases lay between the germline ends. CDR3 bases: TGTGCCAGCAGTTTAGGGAGTGGGGTCCTGTTTTTT. It specifies CASSLGSGVLFF.

Of note for this clone: An end of the junction differs from the germline gene, which may be a read error. The J gene is TRBJ2-1, the V gene TRBV14, with no clear D. Germline-derived CDR1 and CDR2 are SGHDN and FVKESK. The length of the CDR3 is 13 residues. CDR3 sequence: CASSQGSGFLEVF. The DNA for the CDR3 is TGTGCCAGCAGCCAAGGATCCGGCTTCCTTGAGGTCTTC.

The V call is TRBV5-4, the J call TRBJ2-7, with 7 bases that match TRBD2. The germline gives CDR1 SGHNT, CDR2 YYREEE (reference sequence). The CDR3 is 15 residues long. Losses at the gene ends were 4 bases for V and 3 bases for J; bases not matched to a gene: 10. CDR3 in amino acids: CASSRSGGSLYEQYF. CDR3 in DNA: TGTGCCAGCAGCCGAAGTGGCGGGAGCCTCTACGAGCAGTACTTC.